Listed below are T cell receptor beta chains from one sample, sequenced in a study of shared clonotypes between healthy human individuals. The method was immunoSEQ multiplex PCR; TCRdb's version includes in-frame clones alone and lacks a portion of them. This sample has around 1.9 million clones; 85% to 95% occur once, and the top ten carry 1.5% to 2%. The sequenced sample consisted of naive CD8+ T cells from PBMCs. The receptors were sampled from a man aged 18 to 29 in good health. Some clones in this sample may be carry-over from other donors' samples. CDR3s include the opening cysteine and the closing phenylalanine or tryptophan. The D gene is left open where the match is weak. Expanded clones get a size class; other rows say once, few or many, or leave the size out.

length	V	size	D	J	DNA	CDR3
14	TRBV10-3	NA	NA	TRBJ1-5	TGTGCCATCAGCGGGACCCTGAGCAATCAGCCCCAGCATTTT	CAISGTLSNQPQHF
17	TRBV29-1	once	TRBD2	TRBJ2-7	TGCAGCGTTGAATTCCGGACTAGCGGGAGGGCTTCCTACGAGCAGTACTTC	CSVEFRTSGRASYEQYF
13	TRBV6-6	NA	NA	TRBJ1-2	TGTGCCAGCAGAGGGGACGGGGACAACGGCTACACCTTC	CASRGDGDNGYTF
16	TRBV15	NA	NA	TRBJ1-2	TGTGCCACCAGCAGAGATTGGAGGGGCGGTCTAAATGGCTACACCTTC	CATSRDWRGGLNGYTF
15	TRBV6-5	NA	NA	TRBJ2-5	TGTGCCAGCAGTTACTTTCAGGGAGTTCGGGAGACCCAGTACTTC	CASSYFQGVRETQYF
14	TRBV28	NA	TRBD2	TRBJ2-7	TGTGCCAGCCGGGGCGGGAGGGCCCTCTACGAGCAGTACTTC	CASRGGRALYEQYF
15	TRBV4-1	NA	NA	TRBJ1-4	TGCGCCAGCAGCCAAAAAACCCGGGTAGGCGAAAAACTGTTTTTT	CASSQKTRVGEKLFF
16	TRBV15	NA	NA	TRBJ2-7	TGTGCCACCAGCAGAGATAGTAGGCCCGGGGGAGAAGAGCAGTACTTC	CATSRDSRPGGEEQYF
14	TRBV28	NA	TRBD1	TRBJ2-3	TGTGCCAGCAGTTTCCCACGACAGGGAGATACGCAGTATTTT	CASSFPRQGDTQYF
14	TRBV27	NA	NA	TRBJ1-2	TGTGCCAGCAGTCCCTACAGGGACAACTATGGCTACACCTTC	CASSPYRDNYGYTF
15	TRBV5-4	NA	NA	TRBJ2-3	TGTGCCAGCAGCTTGGGGTCCCAAAGCACAGATACGCAGTATTTT	CASSLGSQSTDTQYF
11	TRBV2	NA	NA	TRBJ2-7	TGTGCCAGCAGTGATAGACCCGAGCAGTACTTC	CASSDRPEQYF
18	TRBV2	NA	TRBD2	TRBJ2-2	TGTGCCAGCAGCCGGACTAGCGGGAGTGTATCGAACACCGGGGAGCTGTTTTTT	CASSRTSGSVSNTGELFF
16	TRBV28	NA	NA	TRBJ2-2	TGTGCCAGCAGTTTATTGCAGGAGATGAACACCGGGGAGCTGTTTTTT	CASSLLQEMNTGELFF
16	TRBV19	NA	NA	TRBJ1-5	TGTGCCAGTAGTATAGATATCGGGGGATCGGGTCAGCCCCAGCATTTT	CASSIDIGGSGQPQHF
15	TRBV27	once	TRBD1	TRBJ2-7	TGTGCCAGCAGTTTTTCCGGGACAGGGGTACACGAGCAGTACTTC	CASSFSGTGVHEQYF
17	TRBV7-2	NA	TRBD2	TRBJ2-2	TGTGCCAGCAGCTTAACTAGCGGGAGGGAGAACACCGGGGAGCTGTTTTTT	CASSLTSGRENTGELFF
15	TRBV4-1	NA	NA	TRBJ1-4	TGCGCCAGCAGCCCCCGAGGGGGGATTAATGAAAAACTGTTTTTT	CASSPRGGINEKLFF
16	TRBV28	NA	NA	TRBJ2-3	TGTGCCAGCACCCCCTGGCAGGGACCTCGTTCAGATACGCAGTATTTT	CASTPWQGPRSDTQYF
12	TRBV27	NA	NA	TRBJ2-1	TGTGCCAGCAGGGCGTGGGGGAATGAGCAGTTCTTC	CASRAWGNEQFF
14	TRBV4-1	NA	NA	TRBJ2-7	TGCGCCAGCAGCCAAGACGACAGGTTCTACGAGCAGTACTTC	CASSQDDRFYEQYF
17	TRBV9	NA	TRBD1	TRBJ2-1	TGTGCCAGCAGCGTAGCCCAAGTGGACAGGGAAGGCAATGAGCAGTTCTTC	CASSVAQVDREGNEQFF